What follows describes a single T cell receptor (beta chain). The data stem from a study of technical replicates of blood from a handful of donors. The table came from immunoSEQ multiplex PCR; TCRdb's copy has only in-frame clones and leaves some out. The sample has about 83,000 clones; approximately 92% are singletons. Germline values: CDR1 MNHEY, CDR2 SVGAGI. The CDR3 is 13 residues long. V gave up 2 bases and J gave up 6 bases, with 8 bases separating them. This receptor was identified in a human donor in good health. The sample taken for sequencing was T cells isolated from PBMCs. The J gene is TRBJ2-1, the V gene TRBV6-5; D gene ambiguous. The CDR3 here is CASSYEVSNEQFF. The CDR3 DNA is TGTGCCAGCAGTTACGAGGTGAGCAATGAGCAGTTCTTC.